A selection of T cell receptor beta chains follows, all from one sample in a study of T cell repertoires in cytomegalovirus infection. In TCRdb, the reads were re-called with MiXCR into one record per CDR3 protein. The sample carries 480,000 or so distinct CDR3 sequences, approximately 10% recorded once. The sample comprised PBMCs. Receptors originate from a human donor in good health (CMV status not recorded). Some clones in this sample may be carry-over from other donors' samples. Each CDR3 is given with its conserved first and last residue. Where a row states a size, it is once, few, many or the class of an expanded clone; other rows omit it.

v_call	j_call	clone_size	cdr3_aa
TRBV12-3/TRBV12-4	TRBJ1-2	-	CASSSGYLANYGYTF
TRBV12-3/TRBV12-4	TRBJ1-5	many	CASSLGVRNQPQHF
TRBV27	TRBJ1-2	many	CASSPQGSGYGYTF
TRBV7-2	TRBJ2-7	many	CASSLAAIGQRQYF
TRBV2	TRBJ2-5	-	CARGMRRGETQYF
TRBV5-4	TRBJ1-5	-	CASSFNTEQPQHF
TRBV6-1	TRBJ2-1	many	CASSDPASGIYNEQFF
TRBV6-5	TRBJ2-7	-	CASSLQGYDNEQYF
TRBV7-9	TRBJ2-2	few	CASSSGTNTGELFF
TRBV7-2	TRBJ2-1	many	CASSSWTRKVNEQFF
TRBV18	TRBJ2-3	many	CASSPLGKQGSSDTQYF
TRBV7-6	TRBJ1-1	many	CASSPRQGLNTEAFF
TRBV11-1	TRBJ2-2	many	CASSLDYSANTGELFF
TRBV5-1	TRBJ2-5	many	CASSLELAGAGETQYF
TRBV13	TRBJ1-1	many	CASSLVARNTEAFF
TRBV12-3/TRBV12-4	TRBJ1-1	many	CASSLGYLNTEAFF
TRBV12-5	TRBJ1-1	few	CASGSSRGGGGNTEAFF
TRBV12-3/TRBV12-4	TRBJ1-2	many	CASSIDRYYGYTF
TRBV19	TRBJ1-1	-	CASSISPPAGMTNTEAFF
TRBV4-2	TRBJ2-3	-	CASSHRRDTQYF
TRBV20-1	TRBJ1-5	few	CSASGGFGGQGQPQHF
TRBV6-8	TRBJ2-1	-	CASSYRRASGINEQIF
TRBV7-3	TRBJ2-1	many	CASSLEAGVGGEQFF